This T cell receptor (beta chain) was recovered during a study of siplizumab effects on memory and regulatory T cells. General study results and limits: Apparently more diverse than memory cells, naive T cells also seemed major alloresponse contributors. Siplizumab conditions gave an average of 68.8% Treg-derived mappable alloreactive CD4+ clones, versus around 26% for controls.

Germline loops: CDR1 LNHDA, CDR2 SQIVND (reference sequence). Between the trimmed V and J ends, which lost 5 bases and 8 bases, there was a span of 16 bases. The CDR3 loop spans 14 amino acids. The protocol was immunoSEQ multiplex PCR, while the TCRdb copy is restricted to in-frame clones and leaves out a portion. Of approximately 100,000 clones listed, just over 90% are singletons. A word on this clone: Its antigen is as yet unknown.

This chain joins TRBV19 and TRBJ2-1; D might be TRBD2 (6 bases). The origin of this receptor is a human donor in good health. What was sequenced was Tregs sorted from blood. CDR3 loop: CASSRRQSGDEQFF. In DNA, the CDR3 is TGTGCCAGTAGTCGGAGACAGTCGGGGGATGAGCAGTTCTTC.